This paragraph reports one T cell receptor beta chain. In germline, CDR1 is MNHEY, CDR2 SVGEGT. Trimming at V came to 5 bases and at J to 4 bases, leaving 7 bases not matched to a gene. The CDR3 covers 14 residues. This sample was taken from a study of blood T cell repertoires in COVID-19. For the study at large: Sites across the United States, Italy and Spain contributed samples from acute and convalescent COVID-19. PBMCs, B-cell-depleted T cells, or T cells provided the cDNA or gDNA that made up the material.

Original handling: Amplification from reference gene primers served as the basis for estimated nucleated cell counts. Sequencing was performed with immunoSEQ multiplex PCR; in TCRdb, only in-frame clones are kept and a portion is missing. The V and J calls and clone size are taken from that table; D and trimming were inferred from the DNA. The sample consists of about 21,000 clones, under 90% of them appearing once. This chain connects TRBV6-2 or TRBV6-3 to TRBJ1-2; 7 bases match TRBD1. The receptor comes from a human donor in a cohort sampled during active COVID-19. Sequencing input: peripheral blood. The CDR3, as DNA: TGTGCCAGCAGTAGGGGGCGCGATGTCTATGGCTACACCTTC. Translation gives CASSRGRDVYGYTF.